What follows describes a single T cell receptor (beta chain). Its antigen is not known. The data are from a study of cytomegalovirus exposure and HLA in healthy donors. Study-level information: Previous work identified roughly 120 million unique TCR beta sequences from around 200 million T cells. Among the approximately 400 genotyped donors, 65% to 90% were placed in the Caucasian-associated ancestry cluster.

Germline V gives CDR1 KGHSH, CDR2 LQKENI. The CDR3 is 18 amino acids. The ends lost 3 bases at V and 0 bases at J; junction bases unmatched: 10. A multiplex PCR was run with 60 Vbeta primers and 13 Jbeta primers. Clones were sequenced by immunoSEQ multiplex PCR, and TCRdb holds only the in-frame ones, with some missing. In the table there are around 150,000 clones, roughly 81% of which are singletons. The study's findings and limits: TCR association rates varied by HLA locus in a later analysis, with DRB1 highest and HLA-C lowest. TCR beta sequences reportedly predicted the HLA-A and HLA-B alleles of most subjects accurately.

The sequence was obtained from a man aged 18 to 29 in good health and CMV-seropositive. The source material was PBMCs. V is TRBV18 and J is TRBJ2-1, with 8 bases fitting TRBD1. The CDR3 is CASSPDRAAPSSYNEQFF. Written as DNA, the CDR3 is TGTGCCAGCTCACCGGACAGGGCGGCCCCGAGCTCCTACAATGAGCAGTTCTTC.